These T cell receptor beta chains were read from a single sample in a study of long-term antiretroviral therapy in people with HIV. TCRdb's copy holds only in-frame clones and misses some; the assay was immunoSEQ multiplex PCR. Among around 20,000 clones listed, around 74% were seen once. This sample comprised unsorted PBMCs, obtained at the start of antiretroviral therapy, before treatment. Source of these receptors: a man younger than 35 with HIV. CDR3s include the opening cysteine and the closing phenylalanine or tryptophan. A D gene is named only where the DNA matches it firmly. Size is omitted from some rows. Given values are once, few, many or a class for expanded clones.

cdr3_nt cdr3_aa clone_size d_call j_call v_call
TGTGCCAGCAGTGAAAGGGGTCGGTCCTACAATGAGCAGTTCTTC CASSERGRSYNEQFF once NA TRBJ2-1 TRBV2
TGTGCCAGCAAAGGCCCTTCGCCTACGCAGTATTTT CASKGPSPTQYF NA NA TRBJ2-3 TRBV27
TGTGCCAGTAGTATAGCTGGGGGGCAGGATGAAGCTTTCTTT CASSIAGGQDEAFF NA NA TRBJ1-1 TRBV19
TGCAGCGTGAAAGGCTCCGGGGCCAACGTCCTGACTTTC CSVKGSGANVLTF NA NA TRBJ2-6 TRBV29-1
TGTGCCAGCAGCTTAGAAGTCGGAACCTACGAGCAGTACTTC CASSLEVGTYEQYF NA NA TRBJ2-7 TRBV11-2
TGTGCCAGCAGCTCGGGACTAGCGGGAGGCCCAGATACGCAGTATTTT CASSSGLAGGPDTQYF NA TRBD2 TRBJ2-3 TRBV7-9
TGTGCCAGCATAATGGTTGTACTCACTGAAGCTTTCTTT CASIMVVLTEAFF NA NA TRBJ1-1 TRBV2
TGTGCCAGCAGTTTTGGGACGGGGACAGGGGGGGGCGAGCAGTACTTC CASSFGTGTGGGEQYF NA TRBD1 TRBJ2-7 TRBV7-9
TGTGCCAGCAGTTACCCTTCCCGGGCAGAGACCCAGTACTTC CASSYPSRAETQYF once NA TRBJ2-5 TRBV6-6
TGTGCCAGCAGCGTAGTGTTGGGCGGGGAGCTGTTTTTT CASSVVLGGELFF NA NA TRBJ2-2 TRBV9
TGTGCCAGCAGCCTGGGGACCAACACAGATACGCAGTATTTT CASSLGTNTDTQYF NA NA TRBJ2-3 TRBV28
TGTGCCAGAAGCTTGTCTGAGGGAGGGCCGTCGTCCCACAATGAGCAGTTCTTC CARSLSEGGPSSHNEQFF NA TRBD2 TRBJ2-1 TRBV5-3
TGTGCCAGCAGCCAAGCACAGGGGGCCTCAACTAATGAAAAACTGTTTTTT CASSQAQGASTNEKLFF NA TRBD1 TRBJ1-4 TRBV4-2
TGTGCCAGTAGTACCCTACTAGCGGGAGACTCCTACGAGCAGTACTTC CASSTLLAGDSYEQYF NA TRBD2 TRBJ2-7 TRBV19
TGTGCCAGCAGCTCGGAAGGAGGGGTATACAATGAGCAGTTCTTC CASSSEGGVYNEQFF NA NA TRBJ2-1 TRBV7-9
TGTGCCAGCAGCTTACTAGCGGGAGAGTGGTTCTTC CASSLLAGEWFF NA TRBD2 TRBJ2-1 TRBV5-4
TGTGCCAGCAGCGGACCCGGGAAGGGGGCCACCCGGGAGCTGTTTTTT CASSGPGKGATRELFF NA TRBD1 TRBJ2-2 TRBV9
TGTGCCAGCAGCTTATATGAGGGATCCTACGAGCAGTACTTC CASSLYEGSYEQYF medium-sized NA TRBJ2-7 TRBV11-2
TGTGCCAGCAGCCTGGACACTGAAGCTTTCTTT CASSLDTEAFF once NA TRBJ1-1 TRBV6-6
TGCAGCGTACTCGGACTAGCGGGAGACACCGGGGAGCTGTTTTTT CSVLGLAGDTGELFF NA TRBD2 TRBJ2-2 TRBV29-1
TGTGCCAGCAGTGAAGGAGGATCGGGCACAGATACGCAGTATTTT CASSEGGSGTDTQYF NA NA TRBJ2-3 TRBV6-4
TGTGCCAGCAGACGGACAGGGCCAGTCTACGAGCAGTACTTC CASRRTGPVYEQYF few TRBD1 TRBJ2-7 TRBV27
TGTGCCAGCAGCTTGGGCGGGAACACCGGGGAGCTGTTTTTT CASSLGGNTGELFF NA NA TRBJ2-2 TRBV5-6
TGTGCCAGCACTAGACTAGCGGCGGACAATGAGCAGTTCTTC CASTRLAADNEQFF NA TRBD2 TRBJ2-1 TRBV6-5
TGTGCCAGCAGCCAGAGTGGGGCCCAGCAGTACTTC CASSQSGAQQYF NA NA TRBJ2-7 TRBV14
TGTGCCAGCAGGCACGGGACATTCAATCAGCCCCAGCATTTT CASRHGTFNQPQHF NA NA TRBJ1-5 TRBV28
TGTGCCAGCAGCTTGGACGGAACAGGGATCTATGGCTACACCTTC CASSLDGTGIYGYTF NA NA TRBJ1-2 TRBV5-6
TGTGCCAGCAGCGGGAGGGGGAACACTGAAGCTTTCTTT CASSGRGNTEAFF few NA TRBJ1-1 TRBV7-3
TGTGCCAGCAGGGATCACCGGGGCACGTCAGTCCCAGATACGCAGTATTTT CASRDHRGTSVPDTQYF NA NA TRBJ2-3 TRBV28
TGTGCCAGCAGTCTGGGGGGGAATGAGCAGTTCTTC CASSLGGNEQFF NA TRBD2 TRBJ2-1 TRBV27
TGTGCCTGGAGTGTACGAACGGGAAGTCAGCCCCAGCATTTT CAWSVRTGSQPQHF NA NA TRBJ1-5 TRBV30
TGCGCCAGCAGCCAGCAATCAGCCAAAAACATTCAGTACTTC CASSQQSAKNIQYF NA NA TRBJ2-4 TRBV5-1
TGTGCCAGCGAGAGGACTCAAGCCCTCGGCAATGAGCAGTTCTTC CASERTQALGNEQFF NA NA TRBJ2-1 TRBV28
TGTGCCTGGAGTGGGATAGTCCTTCGTACGCAGTATTTT CAWSGIVLRTQYF NA NA TRBJ2-3 TRBV30
TGTGCCAGCAGTTTAAGGGGCCAGGGGACTTATGGCTACACCTTC CASSLRGQGTYGYTF NA NA TRBJ1-2 TRBV28
TGCAGCGTGGCTGGGACAGGCCTAAACACTGAAGCTTTCTTT CSVAGTGLNTEAFF NA TRBD1 TRBJ1-1 TRBV29-1
TGTGCCAGCAGCCGACTGTTGGGGAGGGCCTACGAGCAGTACTTC CASSRLLGRAYEQYF NA TRBD2 TRBJ2-7 TRBV11-2
TGTGCCAGCAGCTTTCTCGGGACTAGCGGTGGCGAGGAGCAGTTCTTC CASSFLGTSGGEEQFF NA TRBD2 TRBJ2-1 TRBV7-9
TGTGCCAGCAGCACCGACAGGACACAAGAGACCCAGTACTTC CASSTDRTQETQYF NA NA TRBJ2-5 TRBV28
TGTGCCAGCAGAGGGGAATCCGGGACCCTTACCTCCGGCTACACCTTC CASRGESGTLTSGYTF NA NA TRBJ1-2 TRBV7-9
TGCGCCAGCAGCGCGAGCGGGAACGAGGACACCGGGGAGCTGTTTTTT CASSASGNEDTGELFF NA TRBD2 TRBJ2-2 TRBV5-1
TGCGCCAGCAGCTCCTCGACAGGGTTTCTTCTTAACGAGCAGTACTTC CASSSSTGFLLNEQYF once TRBD1 TRBJ2-7 TRBV5-1
TGCGCCAGCAGCTGGGCGGGGGAGACCCAGTACTTC CASSWAGETQYF NA NA TRBJ2-5 TRBV5-1
TGTGCCAGCAGTTACATCGGGAGCTCTGGAAACACCATATATTTT CASSYIGSSGNTIYF NA NA TRBJ1-3 TRBV6-5
TGTGCCAGCAGTCAGCTCGGAAGGGGGCTCCTAGGATCCTACGAGCAGTACTTC CASSQLGRGLLGSYEQYF NA TRBD1 TRBJ2-7 TRBV27
TGTGCCAGCAGCTTGGGTGGCAGGATTAATGAGCAGTTCTTC CASSLGGRINEQFF NA NA TRBJ2-1 TRBV5-4
TGTGCCAGCAGCCCCGAGGGGGCGAGCTACAATGAGCAGTTCTTC CASSPEGASYNEQFF few TRBD1 TRBJ2-1 TRBV7-2
TGTGCCAGCAGTTTCGATTGGGTCACCCTCCGCAATGAGCAGTTCTTC CASSFDWVTLRNEQFF NA NA TRBJ2-1 TRBV28
TGTGCCAGCAGTGAGACTAGCGGGGACAGCTCCTACGAGCAGTACTTC CASSETSGDSSYEQYF NA TRBD2 TRBJ2-7 TRBV6-4
TGTGCCAGCAGCAAAAGGGACAGGGTCCTTTATGGCTACACCTTC CASSKRDRVLYGYTF once TRBD1 TRBJ1-2 TRBV28
TGTGCCACGGTCGCGGACTATGGCTACACCTTC CATVADYGYTF NA NA TRBJ1-2 TRBV6-6
TGTGCCAGCAGCTTCCGACTAGCGGGGGACAATGAGCAGTTCTTC CASSFRLAGDNEQFF NA TRBD2 TRBJ2-1 TRBV5-4